What follows are 25 T cell receptor beta chains derived from one specimen sequenced in a study of a mutant IDH1 vaccine in newly diagnosed glioma. These receptors' targets are unknown. Noted time point: week 11, during vaccination. Every vaccination contained 300 ug of the mutant IDH1 20-mer peptide and was paired with topical imiquimod. Sequencing was performed with immunoSEQ multiplex PCR; in TCRdb, only in-frame clones are kept and a portion is missing. The sample shows about 36,000 clones, 80% of them seen only once. This specimen consisted of peripheral blood mononuclear cells (PBMCs), obtained from a glioma patient whose treatment included an IDH1 peptide vaccine. The receptors shown here come from a woman under 40 with glioma. Some clones in this sample may be carry-over from other donors' samples.

The rearrangement joins TRBV29-1 to TRBJ2-2; D is uncertain. V shed 4 bases and J shed 3 bases, with 9 bases lying between them. The CDR3 loop spans 13 amino acids. Germline CDR1 reads SQVTM; CDR2 reads ANQGSEA. Here the CDR3 DNA reads TGCAGCGTTGGTTACTACTACACCGGGGAGCTGTTTTTT. Amino acid sequence: CSVGYYYTGELFF.

The chain uses TRBV30 and TRBJ2-1, with TRBD2 matching 15 bases. After removal of 3 bases from V and 7 bases from J, the junction contained 4 bases not matched to a gene. CDR1 is GTSNPN, CDR2 SVGIG, per germline (reference sequence). This CDR3 comprises 15 residues. DNA of the CDR3: TGTGCCTGGAGGGGGGGGACTAGCGGGAGGAATGAGCAGTTCTTC. Translating it yields CAWRGGTSGRNEQFF.

V is TRBV9 and J is TRBJ1-3; a weak D match, TRBD1 (6 bases). This CDR3 contains 18 residues. Per germline, CDR1 SGDLS and CDR2 YYNGEE. The germline V and J ends were trimmed by 1 base and 2 bases, with 19 bases remaining between them. The CDR3 nucleotides are TGTGCCAGCAGCGTAACCCTCCGGGGACAAAACGCTGGAAACACCATATATTTT. Amino acids: CASSVTLRGQNAGNTIYF.

The CDR3 loop reads CAWSVPGLAGYNEQFF. CDR3 in DNA: TGTGCCTGGAGTGTCCCGGGACTAGCGGGCTACAATGAGCAGTTCTTC. The chain couples TRBV30 to TRBJ2-1; 12 nucleotides line up with TRBD2. This CDR3 has 16 amino acids. With 0 bases clipped from V and 3 bases from J, the junction kept 3 bases outside the gene matches. Germline V gene sequence: CDR1 GTSNPN, CDR2 SVGIG (reference sequence).

V usage is TRBV21-1 and J usage is TRBJ2-7; the tabulated D call, TRBD1, remains unverified against the DNA. TRBV21-1 corresponds to a pseudogene. This CDR3 is built from 15 residues. The CDR3 here is CASYRPGQGSYEQYF. DNA of the CDR3: TGTGCCAGTTATAGACCGGGACAGGGAAGCTACGAGCAGTACTTC.

The CDR3 spells CASSVDDSGNTIYF. CDR3 nucleotide sequence: TGTGCCAGCAGCGTCGATGACTCTGGAAACACCATATATTTT. V is TRBV9 and J is TRBJ1-3, with D uncertain. The CDR3 spans 14 residues. Germline assignment: CDR1 SGDLS and CDR2 YYNGEE. Between the trimmed V and J ends, which lost 2 bases and 0 bases, there was a span of 6 bases.

This chain uses TRBV30 with TRBJ2-1; D is unresolved. This CDR3 comprises 12 residues. Germline CDR1 reads GTSNPN; CDR2 reads SVGIG (reference sequence). Trimming removed 1 base from V and 6 bases from J, with 7 bases in between. The CDR3 loop is CAWSGGSNEQFF. For the CDR3, the DNA is TGTGCCTGGAGTGGGGGAAGCAATGAGCAGTTCTTC.

V gene TRBV6-1 combines with J gene TRBJ1-2; D uncertain. V was shortened by 4 bases and J by 5 bases, with 11 bases between the two germline ends. The CDR3 runs to 13 residues. The V gene's germline CDR1 is MNHNS and CDR2 SASEGT. The CDR3 loop reads CASSGRTLYGYTF. CDR3 nucleotides: TGTGCCAGCAGTGGGCGGACTCTATATGGCTACACCTTC.

The genes are TRBV6-1 and TRBJ2-7; D perhaps matches TRBD2 (5 bases). The germline CDR1 and CDR2 sequences are MNHNS and SASEGT. The germline V and J ends were trimmed by 8 bases and 2 bases, with 13 bases remaining between them. The CDR3 loop spans 13 amino acids. The DNA for the CDR3 is TGTGCCAGCTTACAAACTAGTCCCTACGAGCAGTACTTC. This sequence encodes CASLQTSPYEQYF.

The chain uses TRBV7-2 and TRBJ1-1; no clear D. The germline gives CDR1 SGHTA, CDR2 FQGNSA. Trimming shortened V by 3 bases and J by 3 bases, and 8 bases separated the two germline ends. The CDR3 consists of 13 residues. For the CDR3, the DNA is TGTGCCAGCAGCTTTCGGACGGACACTGAAGCTTTCTTT. Residues: CASSFRTDTEAFF.

The rearrangement joins TRBV2 to TRBJ1-2; TRBD1 is a possible D gene (6 bases). V lost 4 bases and J 6 bases, leaving 18 bases between the germline ends. CDR1 and CDR2 (germline): SNHLY, FYNNEI. This CDR3 has 15 residues. CDR3 in DNA: TGTGCCAGCAGTGTTGAGAACAGGGTTTCTCATGGCTACACCTTC. The encoded protein is CASSVENRVSHGYTF.

V is TRBV12-5 and J is TRBJ2-2; D not resolved. CDR1 LGHNT and CDR2 FRNRAP come from the germline V gene. The CDR3 is 15 amino acids. Trimming stripped 0 bases from V and 2 bases from J, with 7 bases between. CDR3 residues: CASGLVLTNTGELFF. CDR3 sequence (DNA): TGTGCTAGTGGTTTGGTACTTACCAACACCGGGGAGCTGTTTTTT.

V and J are TRBV27 and TRBJ1-1; D perhaps matches TRBD1 (6 bases). The CDR3 length is 13 residues. Germline loops: CDR1 MNHEY, CDR2 SMNVEV (reference sequence). Trimming removed 5 bases at V and 0 bases at J, with 7 bases between. CDR3 nucleotides: TGTGCCAGCAGTGGACAGATGAACACTGAAGCTTTCTTT. Its protein product is CASSGQMNTEAFF.

The chain joins TRBV25-1 to TRBJ1-1; D is ambiguous. The CDR3 sequence is 11 residues long. In germline, CDR1 is MGHDK, CDR2 SYGVNS. V lost 6 bases, J lost 3 bases, and 5 bases lay in between. The CDR3 loop is CASRDYTEAFF. CDR3 bases: TGTGCCAGCAGAGATTACACTGAAGCTTTCTTT.

CDR3 in amino acids: CASRGRGSYEQYF. The DNA of the CDR3 is TGTGCCAGCAGGGGCCGGGGCTCCTACGAGCAGTACTTC. The V gene is TRBV2, the J gene TRBJ2-7; TRBD2 is a possible D gene (5 bases). The V end was cut by 6 bases, the J end by 0 bases, with 9 bases between. Germline assignment: CDR1 SNHLY and CDR2 FYNNEI. The CDR3 extends over 13 amino acids.

The chain carries TRBV15 and TRBJ1-2; no clear D gene. The germline gives CDR1 LNHNV, CDR2 YYDKDF (reference sequence). The CDR3 covers 14 residues. The ends were cut back, 3 bases at V and 4 bases at J, with 12 bases in the middle. The CDR3 spells CATSRLQLSYGYTF. The DNA for the CDR3 is TGTGCCACCAGCAGGCTACAGCTTTCCTATGGCTACACCTTC.

The V call is TRBV5-4, the J call TRBJ2-3; TRBD2 is a possible D gene (5 bases). Trimming removed 0 bases at V and 0 bases at J, with 11 bases between. Germline V gene sequence: CDR1 SGHNT, CDR2 YYREEE (reference sequence). The CDR3 is made up of 16 amino acids. CDR3 loop: CASSLDWRTSTDTQYF. CDR3 sequence (DNA): TGTGCCAGCAGCTTGGACTGGCGGACTAGCACAGATACGCAGTATTTT.

This chain connects TRBV14 to TRBJ1-4; D might be TRBD1 (5 bases). Per germline, CDR1 SGHDN and CDR2 FVKESK. V lost 4 bases to trimming and J lost 3 bases, with 15 bases between them. The CDR3 is 16 residues long. The DNA for the CDR3 is TGTGCCAGCAGCCCGAACTCAGGGAAGGCTAATGAAAAACTGTTTTTT. It specifies CASSPNSGKANEKLFF. Full variable domain (outside the CDR3, taken from reference TRBV14 and TRBJ1-4): EAGVTQFPSHSVIEKGQTVTLRCDPISGHDNLYWYRRVMGKEIKFLLHFVKESKQDESGMPNNRFLAERTGGTYSTLKVQPAELEDSGVYFCASSPNSGKANEKLFFGSGTQLSVL.

The chain joins TRBV5-6 to TRBJ1-2; 11 bases are a match to TRBD1. Germline trimming cut 0 bases from V and 2 bases from J; bases unmatched to any gene: 6. CDR1 is SGHDT and CDR2 is YYEEEE in the germline V gene. This CDR3 contains 17 residues. The CDR3 coding sequence is TGTGCCAGCAGCTTGGGGCCCCGGGACAGGGGGAACTATGGCTACACCTTC. Its translation is CASSLGPRDRGNYGYTF.

J is TRBJ1-1 and V is TRBV5-6; D perhaps matches TRBD1 (5 bases). The V end lost 0 bases, the J end lost 2 bases, and 5 bases lay between the germline ends. Germline lookup yields CDR1 SGHDT and CDR2 YYEEEE. This CDR3 comprises 13 residues. The CDR3: CASSLGTNTEAFF. DNA of the CDR3: TGTGCCAGCAGCTTGGGGACAAACACTGAAGCTTTCTTT.

This chain joins TRBV5-1 and TRBJ2-5; tentatively, D is TRBD1 (5 bases). There are 13 residues in the CDR3. V dropped 1 base and J dropped 4 bases, with 8 bases sitting between them. Germline values: CDR1 SGHRS, CDR2 YFSETQ. CDR3 residues: CASSLSRVETQYF. The CDR3 nucleotides read TGCGCCAGCAGCTTGAGCAGGGTAGAGACCCAGTACTTC.

This sequence joins TRBV28 and TRBJ1-2; D is possibly TRBD1 (6 bases). This CDR3 comprises 13 residues. The V gene's germline CDR1 is MDHEN and CDR2 SYDVKM. Trimming stripped 8 bases from V and 7 bases from J, with 17 bases between. CDR3 in amino acids: CASFPRQVPGYTF. The CDR3 DNA reads TGTGCCAGCTTCCCCCGACAGGTACCTGGCTACACCTTC.

This rearrangement joins TRBV19 to TRBJ2-5; D assignment may be TRBD1 or TRBD2 (5 bases each). The CDR3 is 14 amino acids. V dropped 5 bases and J dropped 1 base, with 11 bases sitting between them. Germline CDR1 reads LNHDA; CDR2 reads SQIVND (reference sequence). The CDR3 nucleotides are TGTGCCAGTAGTGTCCCCGGGGCCCAAGAGACCCAGTACTTC. Translated, it gives CASSVPGAQETQYF.

V usage is TRBV7-9 and J usage is TRBJ1-2, with 7 bases aligning to TRBD1. V was pared by 0 bases and J by 8 bases, with 6 bases of the junction left unmatched. CDR1 is SEHNR, CDR2 FQNEAQ, per germline (reference sequence). The CDR3 covers 14 residues. CDR3 sequence reads: CASSLAGGARGYTF. The CDR3 nucleotides are TGTGCCAGCAGCTTAGCAGGGGGCGCGCGGGGCTACACCTTC.

The chain employs TRBV6-5 and TRBJ2-1; 9 bases are shared with TRBD2. CDR3 length: 16 amino acids. Looked up from germline, CDR1 is MNHEY and CDR2 is SVGAGI. The V segment lost 0 bases and the J segment 4 bases; nucleotides outside the gene matches: 4. The CDR3 sequence is CASSYSLAGGYNEQFF. The CDR3 DNA sequence: TGTGCCAGCAGTTACTCGTTGGCGGGAGGGTACAATGAGCAGTTCTTC.